Detailed here is one TCR beta chain. Its antigen is still unknown. This CDR3 comprises 15 residues. Germline CDR1 and CDR2: SEHNR and FQNEAQ (reference sequence). V was pared by 6 bases and J by 5 bases, with 16 bases between. The entry originates in a study of T cell responses to AZD1222 COVID-19 vaccine. Assay used: immunoSEQ multiplex PCR; TCRdb lists only in-frame clones, some missing. The table lists some 200,000 clones, approximately 89% of them singletons. General study results and limits: Mostly white British, mostly female donors; authors suggested clonal diversity may be underestimated.

The TCR was taken from an adult who received the AZD1222 COVID-19 vaccine. The sequenced sample was peripheral blood, obtained 28 days after the second AZD1222 dose. V gene TRBV7-9 combines with J gene TRBJ1-4; D gene unclear. CDR3 protein: CASSPGRNYNEKLFF. In nucleotides, the CDR3 is TGTGCCAGCAGTCCCGGAAGGAACTACAATGAAAAACTGTTTTTT.